The 21 T cell receptor beta chains below all came from one sample that was sequenced in a study of blood T cells in healthy people across ages. PCR was performed a second time for about 7 to 11 cycles using a sample-barcoded 5' primer and a J-beta primer mix. TCRdb redid the calling of the 5' RACE reads with MiXCR, one entry per CDR3 protein. Of about 800,000 distinct CDR3 sequences listed, more than 20% are singletons. The sample was also linked to a second study, of T cells of mothers and their children.

Sequenced input: blood. These receptors came from a boy aged 10-17 years in good health.

This chain connects TRBV20-1 to TRBJ2-7; no clear D gene. The CDR3 totals 11 residues. V gave up 6 bases and J gave up 3 bases, with 9 bases separating them. Germline CDR1 and CDR2: DFQATT and SNEGSKA (reference sequence). The CDR3 loop reads CSARRIYEQYF. CDR3 coding DNA: TGCAGTGCCCGACGGATCTACGAGCAGTACTTC.

This clonotype was seen a handful of times. The V call is TRBV4-2, the J call TRBJ1-4; no clear D gene. The ends were cut back, 3 bases at V and 8 bases at J, with 22 bases in the middle. The CDR3 loop spans 17 amino acids. Looked up from germline, CDR1 is LGHNA and CDR2 is YNFKEQ. Here the CDR3 reads CASSQLPWERTREKLFF. In nucleotides, the CDR3 is TGTGCCAGCAGCCAGCTTCCCTGGGAACGGACGAGGGAAAAACTGTTTTTT.

This clonotype has more than one count but fewer than ten. The chain is built from TRBV4-1 and TRBJ1-4, with D hard to call. This CDR3 has 17 residues. The V gene lost 0 bases and the J gene lost 5 bases, with 16 bases spanning the gap. Germline V CDR1 and CDR2: MGHRA, YSYEKL. CDR3 in amino acids: CASSQELRPQTNEKLFF. CDR3 bases: TGCGCCAGCAGCCAAGAGCTTCGGCCCCAGACAAATGAAAAACTGTTTTTT.

In its sample, this clonotype was seen a few times. The V gene is TRBV7-9, the J gene TRBJ1-6; TRBD1 matches at 10 bases. The germline V gene has CDR1 SEHNR and CDR2 FQNEAQ (reference sequence). V trimming: 3 bases; J trimming: 10 bases; junction bases outside the gene matches: 3. This CDR3 spans 14 amino acids. The chain's CDR3 is CASSFDRGLSPLHF. For the CDR3, the DNA is TGTGCCAGCAGCTTTGACAGGGGGCTATCACCCCTCCACTTT.

This clonotype was recorded many times. This rearrangement joins TRBV28 to TRBJ2-7, with D hard to call. The CDR3 loop spans 13 amino acids. Trimming pared 3 bases from V and 2 bases from J, leaving 8 bases between. CDR1 is MDHEN, CDR2 SYDVKM, per germline. CDR3 coding DNA: TGTGCCAGCAGTTTTTCGGCAACCTACGAGCAGTACTTC. It translates to CASSFSATYEQYF.

V and J are TRBV6-6 and TRBJ1-2; 7 bases are shared with TRBD1. CDR3 length equals 13 residues. The germline V gene encodes CDR1 MNHNY and CDR2 SVGAGI (reference sequence). With V trimmed by 6 bases and J by 5 bases, 6 bases remained unmatched. The CDR3, as DNA: TGTGCCAGCAGCGACGGACAGGATTATGGCTACACCTTC. Amino acid sequence: CASSDGQDYGYTF.

The chain couples TRBV18 to TRBJ1-1; no reliable D call. Germline-derived CDR1 and CDR2 are KGHSH and LQKENI. The CDR3 sequence is 17 residues long. Trimming removed 2 bases at V and 1 base at J, with 17 bases between. CDR3 amino acids: CASSPYISDVGNTEAFF. The CDR3 bases are TGTGCCAGCTCACCATATATATCGGACGTGGGGAACACTGAAGCTTTCTTT.

V usage is TRBV6-1 and J usage is TRBJ2-1, with TRBD2 identical over 12 bases. CDR1 is MNHNS and CDR2 is SASEGT in the germline V gene. After removal of 6 bases from V and 6 bases from J, the junction contained 9 bases not matched to a gene. CDR3 size: 16 residues. DNA for the CDR3: TGTGCCAGCAGCAGACAGGGACTAGCGGGTGTCAATGAGCAGTTCTTC. Amino acid sequence: CASSRQGLAGVNEQFF.

This clonotype was observed a handful of times. The genes are TRBV21-1 and TRBJ1-5; TRBD1, the D gene given by the table, was not confirmed from the DNA. TRBV21-1 is recorded as a pseudogene. This CDR3 spans 21 amino acids. Here the CDR3 DNA reads TGTGCCAGCAGCAGAGGCAACAAATCCTCACGGGGGGCGAGATACAATCAGCCCCAGCATTTT. It encodes CASSRGNKSSRGARYNQPQHF.

CDR3 coding DNA: TGTGCCAGCAGTTTATCCTCAGCAGGGGCCTACGAGCAGTACTTC. It specifies CASSLSSAGAYEQYF. This rearrangement joins TRBV28 to TRBJ2-7, with a tentative D call TRBD1 (6 bases). Germline CDR1 is MDHEN and CDR2 is SYDVKM. This CDR3 comprises 15 residues. Trimming removed 1 base at V and 2 bases at J, with 12 bases between.

This chain links TRBV2 with TRBJ1-4, with D maybe TRBD1 (6 bases). The CDR3 runs 14 residues. Germline-derived CDR1 and CDR2 are SNHLY and FYNNEI. Trimming stripped 2 bases from V and 6 bases from J, with 10 bases between. CDR3 nucleotide sequence: TGTGCCAGCAGTGAAACAGGGTTTCATGAAAAACTGTTTTTT. It codes for CASSETGFHEKLFF.

This clonotype was detected only a few times. The chain joins TRBV25-1 to TRBJ1-4; weak D call: TRBD1 (5 bases). The V end was cut by 2 bases, the J end by 0 bases, with 7 bases between. This CDR3 is 15 amino acids long. Germline loops: CDR1 MGHDK, CDR2 SYGVNS. CDR3 amino acids: CASSEPGATNEKLFF. CDR3 coding DNA: TGTGCCAGCAGTGAACCGGGGGCAACTAATGAAAAACTGTTTTTT.

The V call is TRBV15, the J call TRBJ2-5; D might be TRBD1 or TRBD2, each matching 5 bases. Germline CDR1 is LNHNV and CDR2 is YYDKDF (reference sequence). The CDR3 is 18 amino acids. V lost 5 bases, J lost 1 base, and 23 bases lay in between. CDR3: CATSPDRREGQFQETQYF. The CDR3 nucleotides are TGTGCCACCAGCCCCGATCGGAGAGAGGGGCAATTCCAAGAGACCCAGTACTTC.

Ten or more counts support this clonotype. V is TRBV12-3 or TRBV12-4 and J is TRBJ1-2; 7 bases agree with TRBD1. Trimming took 5 bases from V and 2 from J; bases not matched to a gene: 2. This CDR3 is built from 13 residues. The CDR3 loop reads CASSRGLNYGYTF. CDR3 sequence (DNA): TGTGCCAGCAGTAGGGGGCTGAACTATGGCTACACCTTC.

The gene calls are TRBV24-1 and TRBJ1-5; D not certain. Between the trimmed V and J ends, which lost 2 bases and 5 bases, there was a span of 9 bases. This CDR3 spans 14 amino acids. CDR1 and CDR2 from the germline V gene are KGHDR and SFDVKD. The CDR3 reads CATSDSDPYQPQHF. The CDR3 DNA is TGTGCCACCAGTGATTCTGACCCCTATCAGCCCCAGCATTTT.

This clonotype was seen a few times. V is TRBV21-1 and J is TRBJ2-7; TRBD1 was called by the table and not checked on the DNA. TRBV21-1 represents a pseudogene. The CDR3 spans 14 residues. The CDR3 sequence: CASSDDRGHYEQYF. DNA for the CDR3: TGTGCCAGCAGCGACGACAGGGGGCACTACGAGCAGTACTTC.

The chain couples TRBV27 to TRBJ2-1; 11 nucleotides align to TRBD2. V shed 9 bases and J 7 bases; nucleotides not matched to a gene: 8. CDR1 is MNHEY, CDR2 SMNVEV, per germline (reference sequence). CDR3 size: 14 residues. CDR3 DNA sequence: TGTGCCAGTAAAACTAGCGGGAGTGGGAATGAGCAGTTCTTC. Translation: CASKTSGSGNEQFF.

This clonotype was counted between two and nine times. The junction shows a germline mismatch at one end, possibly a read error. The CDR3 sequence is CSIEQTGSSYEQYF. CDR3 DNA sequence: TGCAGCATTGAGCAGACAGGTTCTTCCTACGAGCAGTACTTC. This chain joins TRBV29-1 and TRBJ2-7; tentative D call: TRBD1 (6 bases). CDR3 size: 14 residues. Germline CDR1 is SQVTM and CDR2 is ANQGSEA.

This chain links TRBV6-2 or TRBV6-3 with TRBJ2-7; a weak D match, TRBD2 (5 bases). Germline loops: CDR1 MNHEY, CDR2 SVGEGT. Between the trimmed V and J ends, which lost 0 bases and 4 bases, there was a span of 10 bases. CDR3 length: 14 residues. In nucleotides, the CDR3 is TGTGCCAGCAGTTACTCGATCGGCGGGTACGAGCAGTACTTC. The encoded protein is CASSYSIGGYEQYF.

This clonotype was seen only a few times. The chain joins TRBV7-3 to TRBJ2-1; tentatively, D is TRBD1 or TRBD2 (5 bases each). CDR3 length equals 13 residues. Trimming took 6 bases from V and 8 from J, leaving 14 bases between them. Germline V lookup: CDR1 SGHTA, CDR2 FQGTGA. The CDR3 nucleotides are TGTGCCAGCAGTCAAGGGGCCGGGGATGAGCAGTTCTTC. Its translation: CASSQGAGDEQFF.

The rearrangement joins TRBV9 to TRBJ2-2; no clear D gene. The V gene's germline CDR1 is SGDLS and CDR2 YYNGEE. This CDR3 spans 14 amino acids. V shed 2 bases and J shed 6 bases, with 11 bases lying between them. CDR3 DNA: TGTGCCAGCAGCGTTTCAAATTTACCCGGGGAGCTGTTTTTT. This sequence encodes CASSVSNLPGELFF.